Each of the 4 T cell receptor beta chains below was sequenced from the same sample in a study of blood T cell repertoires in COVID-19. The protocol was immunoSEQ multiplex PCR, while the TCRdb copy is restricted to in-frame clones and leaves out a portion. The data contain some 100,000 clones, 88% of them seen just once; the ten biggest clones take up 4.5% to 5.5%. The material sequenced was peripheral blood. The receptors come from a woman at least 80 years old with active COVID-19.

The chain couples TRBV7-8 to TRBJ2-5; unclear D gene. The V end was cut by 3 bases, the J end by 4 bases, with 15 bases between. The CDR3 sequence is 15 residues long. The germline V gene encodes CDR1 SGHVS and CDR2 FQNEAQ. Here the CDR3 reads CASSFASLNGETQYF. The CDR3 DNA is TGTGCCAGCAGCTTTGCATCTCTAAATGGAGAGACCCAGTACTTC. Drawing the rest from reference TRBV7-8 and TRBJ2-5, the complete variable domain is GAGVSQSPRYKVAKRGQDVALRCDPISGHVSLFWYQQALGQGPEFLTYFQNEAQLDKSGLPSDRFFAERPEGSVSTLKIQRTQQEDSAVYLCASSFASLNGETQYFGPGTRLLVL.

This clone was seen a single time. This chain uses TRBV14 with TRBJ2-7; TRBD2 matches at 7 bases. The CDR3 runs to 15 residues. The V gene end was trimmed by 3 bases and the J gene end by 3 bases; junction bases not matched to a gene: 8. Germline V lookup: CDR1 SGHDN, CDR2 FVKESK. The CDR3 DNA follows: TGTGCCAGCAGCCACTTACCTGCGGGGGTCTACGAGCAGTACTTC. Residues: CASSHLPAGVYEQYF.

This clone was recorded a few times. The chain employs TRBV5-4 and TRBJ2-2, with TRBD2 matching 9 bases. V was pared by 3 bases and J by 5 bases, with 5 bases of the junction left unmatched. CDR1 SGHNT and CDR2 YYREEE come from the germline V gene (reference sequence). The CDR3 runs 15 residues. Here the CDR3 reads CASSWGGRETGELFF. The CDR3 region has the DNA TGTGCCAGCAGCTGGGGCGGGAGGGAAACCGGGGAGCTGTTTTTT.

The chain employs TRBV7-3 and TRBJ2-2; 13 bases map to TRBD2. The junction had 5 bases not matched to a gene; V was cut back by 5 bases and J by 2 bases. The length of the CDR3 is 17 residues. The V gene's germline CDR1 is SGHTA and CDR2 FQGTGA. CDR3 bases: TGTGCCAGCAGCCAGGGACTAGCGGGGCCAAACACCGGGGAGCTGTTTTTT. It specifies CASSQGLAGPNTGELFF.